The next 28 T cell receptor beta chains were all read from a single sample in a study of blood T cell repertoires in COVID-19. Sequenced by immunoSEQ multiplex PCR; TCRdb stores in-frame clones only, minus some. The table records around 250,000 clones, about four fifths of them present only once. Sequenced: PBMCs or T cells enriched from blood (not recorded which). All receptors come from a man aged 35 to 55 who had been exposed to COVID-19.

The gene calls are TRBV7-8 and TRBJ2-7; tentatively, D is TRBD2 (6 bases). Germline V gene lookup returns CDR1 SGHVS and CDR2 FQNEAQ. Trimming left V 1 base short and J 2 bases short, with 21 bases between. This CDR3 is 18 amino acids long. This CDR3 reads CASSLGGLGGSWAYEQYF. CDR3 in DNA: TGTGCCAGCAGCTTAGGCGGCCTGGGAGGATCGTGGGCCTACGAGCAGTACTTC. The variable domain in full, completed from reference TRBV7-8 and TRBJ2-7, reads GAGVSQSPRYKVAKRGQDVALRCDPISGHVSLFWYQQALGQGPEFLTYFQNEAQLDKSGLPSDRFFAERPEGSVSTLKIQRTQQEDSAVYLCASSLGGLGGSWAYEQYFGPGTRLTVT.

The J gene is TRBJ2-2, the V gene TRBV29-1, with a tentative D call TRBD2 (5 bases). In germline, CDR1 is SQVTM, CDR2 ANQGSEA. The CDR3 has 15 residues. The germline V and J ends were trimmed by 6 bases and 0 bases, with 14 bases remaining between them. This chain's CDR3 is CSVRPLATNTGELFF. For the CDR3, the DNA is TGCAGCGTCCGTCCTCTAGCTACGAACACCGGGGAGCTGTTTTTT.

This clone was counted a few times. The chain combines TRBV18 with TRBJ2-1, with TRBD1 as a possible D gene (6 bases). The CDR3 runs 13 residues. V lost 5 bases to trimming and J lost 3 bases, with 8 bases between them. The germline V gene encodes CDR1 KGHSH and CDR2 LQKENI. The CDR3 nucleotides are TGTGCCAGCTCAGCGGACAGCTACAATGAGCAGTTCTTC. Protein product: CASSADSYNEQFF.

Only one count was recorded for this clone. The CDR3 sequence: CASSVLAGGSTDTQYF. The CDR3 nucleotides are TGTGCCAGCAGCGTGCTAGCGGGAGGTTCCACAGATACGCAGTATTTT. The J gene is TRBJ2-3, the V gene TRBV9, with 11 bases matching TRBD2. V dropped 2 bases and J dropped 2; count of bases not matched to a gene: 4. CDR1 is SGDLS, CDR2 YYNGEE, per germline. The length of the CDR3 is 16 residues.

The CDR3 is CARSGGEGSPLHF. The CDR3, as DNA: TGTGCCAGGTCGGGGGGCGAGGGATCACCCCTCCACTTT. J is TRBJ1-6 and V is TRBV2; possible D gene TRBD1, 6 bases. Germline V gene sequence: CDR1 SNHLY, CDR2 FYNNEI. The CDR3 loop spans 13 amino acids. V was clipped by 9 bases and J by 10 bases, with 16 bases between them.

This clone was picked up one time. The V and J genes are TRBV7-8 and TRBJ2-3, with a possible D match to TRBD2 (5 bases). Per the germline V gene, CDR1 is SGHVS and CDR2 is FQNEAQ. CDR3 length: 15 amino acids. V was pared by 3 bases and J by 2 bases, with 12 bases between. CDR3 amino acids: CASSFSQRTTDTQYF. The CDR3 DNA follows: TGTGCCAGCAGCTTTAGTCAGCGGACCACAGATACGCAGTATTTT.

The V and J genes are TRBV2 and TRBJ1-2, with 8 bases lining up with TRBD1. The V and J ends lost 3 bases and 1 base, in that order; junction bases with no gene match: 13. The CDR3 extends over 18 amino acids. The germline V gene has CDR1 SNHLY and CDR2 FYNNEI. The CDR3 loop reads CASSEDLGTGAFNYGYTF. DNA of the CDR3: TGTGCCAGCAGTGAGGATTTAGGGACAGGCGCCTTTAACTATGGCTACACCTTC.

The V call is TRBV4-1, the J call TRBJ2-5; tentatively, D is TRBD1 (6 bases). Trimming shortened V by 4 bases and J by 4 bases, and 19 bases separated the two germline ends. From germline, CDR1 is MGHRA and CDR2 YSYEKL. This CDR3 contains 16 residues. The CDR3 coding sequence is TGCGCCAGCAGCCCACACGGACAGACGACCGGAGAGACCCAGTACTTC. Its translation: CASSPHGQTTGETQYF.

This clone was picked up one time. This sequence joins TRBV7-9 and TRBJ1-3; D might be TRBD1 (5 bases). The CDR3 runs to 17 residues. Trimming cost V 5 bases and J 4 bases, with 21 bases left between them. Germline V lookup: CDR1 SEHNR, CDR2 FQNEAQ (reference sequence). The CDR3 region has the DNA TGTGCCAGCAGCCTAACCCTATCGGGGGGGTCAGGAAACACCATATATTTT. This translates into CASSLTLSGGSGNTIYF.

The chain couples TRBV5-1 to TRBJ1-2; D may be TRBD1 (6 bases). Germline-derived CDR1 and CDR2 are SGHRS and YFSETQ. With 3 bases removed from V and 6 bases from J, the gap between germline ends came to 24 bases. The CDR3 loop spans 17 amino acids. Written as DNA, the CDR3 is TGCGCCAGCAGCTCTGCCGTGGGGACATTCGACTCAAATGGCTACACCTTC. Translation gives CASSSAVGTFDSNGYTF.

This clone appeared a few times. The chain has TRBV6-5 and TRBJ2-2; D remains ambiguous. Per germline, CDR1 MNHEY and CDR2 SVGAGI. V dropped 4 bases and J dropped 6 bases, with 6 bases sitting between them. CDR3 length: 12 residues. The CDR3 region has the DNA TGTGCCAGCAGTTTCGTTTCCGGGGAGCTGTTTTTT. It yields the protein CASSFVSGELFF.

The chain has TRBV12-3 or TRBV12-4 and TRBJ2-3; D not resolved. CDR3 size: 12 residues. Trimming removed 3 bases from V and 6 bases from J, with 7 bases in between. In DNA, the CDR3 is TGTGCCAGCAGTTTTCCCGAGGATACGCAGTATTTT. This encodes CASSFPEDTQYF.

This clone was seen once. The chain couples TRBV6-1 to TRBJ1-5; TRBD1 matches 9 bases. This CDR3 has 18 amino acids. The V segment lost 3 bases and the J segment 4 bases; nucleotides outside the gene matches: 13. Germline CDR1 MNHNS, CDR2 SASEGT. CDR3 DNA: TGTGCCAGCAGTGACATTGGGACAGGGATGGTGCTGAATCAGCCCCAGCATTTT. It encodes CASSDIGTGMVLNQPQHF.

The count of this clone is one. The gene calls are TRBV25-1 and TRBJ2-1; no clear D. Looked up from germline, CDR1 is MGHDK and CDR2 is SYGVNS. V shed 6 bases and J shed 4 bases, with 4 bases lying between them. The length of the CDR3 is 11 residues. CDR3 loop: CASRQYNEQFF. The CDR3 nucleotides are TGTGCCAGCAGACAGTACAATGAGCAGTTCTTC.

The rearrangement joins TRBV12-3 or TRBV12-4 to TRBJ2-1; perhaps TRBD2 as D (6 bases). With 10 bases removed from V and 1 base from J, the gap between germline ends came to 8 bases. The CDR3 totals 12 residues. The DNA for the CDR3 is TGTGCCAACGGGGGATCCTACAATGAGCAGTTCTTC. Its protein product is CANGGSYNEQFF.

The chain carries TRBV7-3 and TRBJ1-1, with D unclear. Germline assignment: CDR1 SGHTA and CDR2 FQGTGA. The germline V and J ends were trimmed by 4 bases and 4 bases, with 13 bases remaining between them. The CDR3 spans 14 residues. CDR3 DNA: TGTGCCAGCAGCTACCACGGGAATGGCACTGAAGCTTTCTTT. This translates into CASSYHGNGTEAFF.

The chain is built from TRBV2 and TRBJ1-2; D remains ambiguous. Germline V gene data show CDR1 as SNHLY and CDR2 as FYNNEI. CDR3 length equals 12 residues. Trimming took 7 bases from V and 2 from J, leaving 8 bases between them. The chain's CDR3 is CASTRENYGYTF. CDR3 coding DNA: TGTGCCAGCACCCGGGAGAACTATGGCTACACCTTC.

The rearrangement links TRBV5-1 to TRBJ2-7, with 9 bases that match TRBD1. Losses at the gene ends were 7 bases for V and 4 bases for J; bases not matched to a gene: 9. This CDR3 contains 14 residues. Germline assignment: CDR1 SGHRS and CDR2 YFSETQ. The CDR3 sequence: CASEIGTGRYEQYF. CDR3 nucleotide sequence: TGCGCCAGCGAAATAGGGACAGGGCGATACGAGCAGTACTTC.

The genes are TRBV10-3 and TRBJ2-5; 10 nucleotides match TRBD2. The V gene's germline CDR1 is ENHRY and CDR2 SYGVKD. J gave up 1 base and V 10 bases, and 6 bases lay outside the gene matches. The CDR3 has 14 amino acids. CDR3 sequence (DNA): TGTGCCACTGGACTAGCGGAAATCCAAGAGACCCAGTACTTC. Translated, it gives CATGLAEIQETQYF.

The chain employs TRBV19 and TRBJ2-2; 13 nucleotides line up with TRBD2. Germline CDR1 reads LNHDA; CDR2 reads SQIVND (reference sequence). The CDR3 length is 15 residues. The V and J ends lost 7 bases and 7 bases, in that order; junction bases with no gene match: 6. The CDR3 region has the DNA TGTGCCAGTAAGACGGGGACTAGCGGGGACGGGGAGCTGTTTTTT. It codes for CASKTGTSGDGELFF.

The chain uses TRBV19 and TRBJ1-2, with D possibly TRBD1 on 5 matching bases. Germline CDR1 is LNHDA and CDR2 is SQIVND (reference sequence). The CDR3 consists of 14 residues. V was clipped by 2 bases and J by 0 bases, with 7 bases between them. The CDR3 protein is CASSITGANYGYTF. Here the CDR3 DNA reads TGTGCCAGTAGTATAACAGGCGCTAACTATGGCTACACCTTC.

The rearrangement joins TRBV3-1 (or the pseudogene TRBV3-2) to TRBJ2-2; 11 nucleotides line up with TRBD2. From germline, CDR1 is LGHDT and CDR2 YNNKEL (reference sequence). CDR3 length: 17 amino acids. The V segment lost 2 bases and the J segment 6 bases; nucleotides outside the gene matches: 8. CDR3 coding DNA: TGTGCCAGCAGCCAACCGTCGGCTAGCGGGAGGTCCGGGGAGCTGTTTTTT. Encoded protein: CASSQPSASGRSGELFF.

The rearrangement links TRBV4-1 to TRBJ2-7, with D perhaps TRBD1 (6 bases). V was clipped by 2 bases and J by 5 bases, with 16 bases between them. The V gene's germline CDR1 is MGHRA and CDR2 YSYEKL. The CDR3 sequence is 15 residues long. CDR3 bases: TGCGCCAGCAGCCAACTCTCGGGACACTTGGACGAGCAGTACTTC. This gives the protein CASSQLSGHLDEQYF.

The chain joins TRBV21-1 to TRBJ2-5; the table calls TRBD2, which could not be checked here. TRBV21-1 constitutes a pseudogene. This CDR3 has 14 residues. The DNA of the CDR3 is TGTGCCAGCATCATAAAGCGCAGCCAAGAGACCCAGTACTTC. Its protein product is CASIIKRSQETQYF.

The chain combines TRBV24-1 with TRBJ2-2; no definite D call. The V gene's germline CDR1 is KGHDR and CDR2 SFDVKD. This CDR3 is built from 13 residues. Trimming shortened V by 5 bases and J by 0 bases, and 3 bases separated the two germline ends. The CDR3 coding sequence is TGTGCCACCAGTGCGGCGAACACCGGGGAGCTGTTTTTT. Translated: CATSAANTGELFF.

The table lists this clone with a count of one. V gene TRBV2 combines with J gene TRBJ2-5, with TRBD2 matching 13 bases. This CDR3 is built from 15 residues. The V gene end was trimmed by 4 bases and the J gene end by 5 bases; junction bases not matched to a gene: 4. Germline CDR1 reads SNHLY; CDR2 reads FYNNEI. Here the CDR3 reads CASSGGLAGWETQYF. CDR3 nucleotide sequence: TGTGCCAGCAGTGGGGGACTAGCGGGGTGGGAGACCCAGTACTTC.

There are a few counts of this clone. V is TRBV6-4 and J is TRBJ2-2, with D possibly being TRBD2 (6 bases). Trimming removed 6 bases from V and 4 bases from J, with 12 bases in between. CDR3 length equals 14 residues. Germline-derived CDR1 and CDR2 are MRHNA and SNTAGT. The CDR3 DNA follows: TGTGCCAGCAGGGGGCGGGAAGGCACCGGGGAGCTGTTTTTT. Translating it yields CASRGREGTGELFF.

The rearrangement uses TRBV10-3 and TRBJ2-5; 7 bases are a match to TRBD2. In germline, CDR1 is ENHRY, CDR2 SYGVKD. J lost 4 bases, V lost 6 bases, and 11 bases had no gene match. The CDR3 runs to 15 residues. This CDR3 is CAIREKAGLRETQYF. CDR3 sequence (DNA): TGTGCCATCAGGGAAAAAGCGGGACTGAGAGAGACCCAGTACTTC.